This TCR beta chain emerged from a study of human T cells and chemical hapten exposure. General observations from the study: Expanded TCR counts at PT1 were positively correlated with the patch test score.

The junction had 2 bases not matched to a gene; V was cut back by 10 bases and J by 0 bases. The CDR3 covers 13 residues. TCRdb called the RACE reads again in MiXCR, with one record for every CDR3 protein. The sample records over 300,000 distinct CDR3 sequences, approximately 5% being singletons. To note about this clonotype: The antigen is not known.

Indicated time point: pre-sensitization, week 0. The treatment was: therapeutic diphenylcyclopropenone sensitization with weekly scalp DPC. Source: whole blood, taken in connection with sensitization to the hapten diphenylcyclopropenone (DPC). The gene calls are TRBV12-3 or TRBV12-4 and TRBJ2-1; 8 positions agree with TRBD1. This sequence was found in a woman aged 45 to 65 with alopecia areata. Some clones in this sample may be carry-over from other donors' samples. DNA for the CDR3: TGTGCCACAGGACAGGGCTCCTACAATGAGCAGTTCTTC. Its protein product is CATGQGSYNEQFF.